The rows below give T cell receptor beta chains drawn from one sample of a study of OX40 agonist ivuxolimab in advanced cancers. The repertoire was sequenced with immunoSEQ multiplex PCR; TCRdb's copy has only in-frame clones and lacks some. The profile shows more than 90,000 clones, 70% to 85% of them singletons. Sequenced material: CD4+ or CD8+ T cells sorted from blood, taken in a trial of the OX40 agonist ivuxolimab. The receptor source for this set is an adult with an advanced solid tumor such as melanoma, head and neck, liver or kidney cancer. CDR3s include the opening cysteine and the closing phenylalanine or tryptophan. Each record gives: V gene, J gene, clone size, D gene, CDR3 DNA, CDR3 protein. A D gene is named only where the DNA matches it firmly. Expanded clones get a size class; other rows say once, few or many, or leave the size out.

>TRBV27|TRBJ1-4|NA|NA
TGTGCCAGCAGCCGGAGGGCCGTTCAGAGTGAAAAACTGTTTTTT
CASSRRAVQSEKLFF
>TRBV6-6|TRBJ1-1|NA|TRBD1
TGTGCCAGCAGTTCTTCCGGGACAGGGGATCGGGCTTTCTTT
CASSSSGTGDRAFF
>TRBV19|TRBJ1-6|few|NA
TGTGCCAGTAGTATTCTAACTGCACCCCTCCACTTT
CASSILTAPLHF
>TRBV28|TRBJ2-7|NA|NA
TGTGCCAGCAGTTCCGCGACAGGAATCAGATACGAGCAGTACTTC
CASSSATGIRYEQYF
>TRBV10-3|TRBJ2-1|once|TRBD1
TGTGCCGTCTCCGGGACAGGCTATAACAATGAGCAGTTCTTC
CAVSGTGYNNEQFF
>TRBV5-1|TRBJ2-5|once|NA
TGCGCCAGCAGCGTTCAGGGGAGGACACGGCAAGAGACCCAGTACTTC
CASSVQGRTRQETQYF
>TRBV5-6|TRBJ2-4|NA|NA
TGTGCCAGCAGCTCGAGGGGGTTAGACATTCAGTACTTC
CASSSRGLDIQYF
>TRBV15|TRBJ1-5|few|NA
TGTGCCACCAGCAGAGATTGGGTCGGGGGCTCGCAGCCCCAGCATTTT
CATSRDWVGGSQPQHF
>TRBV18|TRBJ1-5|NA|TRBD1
TGTGCCAGCTCAGAAAATCAGGTATGGACAGGGATCAATCAGCCCCAGCATTTT
CASSENQVWTGINQPQHF
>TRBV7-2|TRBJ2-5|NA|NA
TGTGCCAGCAGCTTAGCCAGGCTCTCGGAGACCCAGTACTTC
CASSLARLSETQYF
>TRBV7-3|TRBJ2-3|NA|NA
TGTGCCAGCAGCTTAGTCCCAACGAGCACAGATACGCAGTATTTT
CASSLVPTSTDTQYF